These T cell receptor beta chains were read from a single sample in a study of T-cell memory formation after mild COVID-19. TCRdb analysed the 5' RACE reads with MiXCR anew, one entry per CDR3 protein. Of more than 250,000 distinct CDR3 sequences in the sample, around 15% are singletons; the top ten hold roughly 25%. Specimen: PBMCs or a T cell subset sorted from them (not recorded which). These receptors were taken from a man younger than 30 who had mild COVID-19 (a few samples of this study predate the infection). Cell type and time point are not known. CDR3s include the opening cysteine and the closing phenylalanine or tryptophan. Fields, in order: clone size, J gene, D gene, V gene, CDR3 DNA, CDR3 protein. A D gene is named only where the DNA matches it firmly. Clone size is stated in some rows and not others, as once, few, many or a class when expanded.

few TRBJ2-1 . TRBV20-1 TGCAGTGCTAGAGGACAAGTCCTAGGGGAGAGCTCCTACAATGAGCAGTTCTTC CSARGQVLGESSYNEQFF
. TRBJ1-1 TRBD1 TRBV9 TGTGCCAGCAGCCCCGACAGGGGTTGGGACACTGAAGCTTTCTTT CASSPDRGWDTEAFF
. TRBJ1-1 . TRBV5-1 TGCGCCAGCAGTTTCGGGGGGCGCGTCCAAGCTTTCTTT CASSFGGRVQAFF
. TRBJ2-2 TRBD2 TRBV5-1 TGCGCCAGCAGCTTGGTCCCTTCTACTGGCGGGGGAAGGACCGGGGAGCTGTTTTTT CASSLVPSTGGGRTGELFF
few TRBJ2-7 TRBD1 TRBV5-1 TGCGCCAGCAGCCCTGGACAGGGGGTGGGCTCCTACGAGCAGTACTTC CASSPGQGVGSYEQYF
. TRBJ2-2 . TRBV10-3 TGTGCCACCGTCGACCGGGACCAGAACACCGGGGAGCTGTTTTTT CATVDRDQNTGELFF
. TRBJ2-3 TRBD2 TRBV11-2 TGTGCCAGCAGCTTAGTCGGGACTAGCGGGGGGGCACGTGCAGATACGCAGTATTTT CASSLVGTSGGARADTQYF
few TRBJ2-7 TRBD1 TRBV12-3/TRBV12-4 TGTGCCAGCAGCCCGAGACGGACAGGGCGTGAGCAGTACTTC CASSPRRTGREQYF
. TRBJ1-2 . TRBV12-3/TRBV12-4 TGTGCCAGCAGTTGGGGACGGGGGAATGGCTACACCTTC CASSWGRGNGYTF
. TRBJ1-1 . TRBV6-6 TGTGCCAGCAGCCCCAACAGGGACGGAGGGACTGAAGCTTTCTTT CASSPNRDGGTEAFF
many TRBJ2-5 TRBD1 TRBV5-1 TGCGCCAGCAGCCCCCTGACAGGGGGGTTGGAGACCCAGTACTTC CASSPLTGGLETQYF
. TRBJ2-3 . TRBV6-2/TRBV6-3 TGTGCCAGCACTCAGCGGGCTGGCGTTTCGGGAGATACGCAGTATTTT CASTQRAGVSGDTQYF
. TRBJ2-5 . TRBV5-5 TGTGCCAGCAGCGGGGGGAGGGGGCTCGGCGGGACCCAGTACTTC CASSGGRGLGGTQYF
. TRBJ1-3 TRBD1 TRBV6-5 TGTGCCAGCAGCCCGGGACAGCAAAACACCATATATTTT CASSPGQQNTIYF
few TRBJ2-3 TRBD2 TRBV4-2 TGTGCCAGCAGCCAAGATCGGGGGGGAGGAGATACGCAGTATTTT CASSQDRGGGDTQYF
. TRBJ2-1 . TRBV27 TGTGCCAGCAGTTTAGGTTCTAGCTTTAGCTCCTACAATGAGCAGTTCTTC CASSLGSSFSSYNEQFF
. TRBJ2-7 . TRBV2 TGTGCCAGCAGTGAACAATCGGTTGAGCAGTACTTC CASSEQSVEQYF
. TRBJ2-1 TRBD1 TRBV7-2 TGTGCCAGCAGCTTAGTCGCACAGGGGATACCCAATGAGCAGTTCTTC CASSLVAQGIPNEQFF
. TRBJ2-3 . TRBV7-8 TGTGCCTCTGGAGGTGCATTCTCAGATACGCAGTATTTT CASGGAFSDTQYF
. TRBJ2-1 . TRBV5-5 TGTGCCAGCAGCTTTATCCTCACGGTATCGGGTCCAGCGTGGGTCAATGAGCAGTTCTTC CASSFILTVSGPAWVNEQFF
. TRBJ1-1 TRBD1 TRBV6-5 TGTGCCAGCAGCTCACAGGGGACTGAAGCTTTCTTT CASSSQGTEAFF
. TRBJ2-3 . TRBV24-1 TGTGCCACCAGTGCCACCATAAGCGCAGATACGCAGTATTTT CATSATISADTQYF
. TRBJ1-2 . TRBV5-5 TGTGCCAGCAGCTCCGAGGGAGTCAATGGCTACACCTTC CASSSEGVNGYTF
few TRBJ1-2 . TRBV20-1 TGCAGCGCCCCTGGACAGCCCTCTCACTATGGCTACACCTTC CSAPGQPSHYGYTF
many TRBJ2-7 TRBD1 TRBV6-5 TGTGCCAGCAGTTACTCGACAAACAGGGGATGGGAGCAGTACTTC CASSYSTNRGWEQYF
few TRBJ2-1 TRBD1 TRBV6-2/TRBV6-3 TGTGCCAGTGACCTATCGAGGGGGCCATACAATGAGCAGTTCTTC CASDLSRGPYNEQFF
. TRBJ2-2 TRBD1 TRBV2 TGTGCCAGCACCGACCAGGGGGCTGGCACCGGGGAGCTGTTTTTT CASTDQGAGTGELFF
. TRBJ1-5 . TRBV9 TGTGCCAGCAGCCCCACAGGGACCCAGCCCCAGCATTTT CASSPTGTQPQHF
few TRBJ2-3 . TRBV6-2/TRBV6-3 TGTGCCACCGGGGACTGGCGGCCCGATACGCAGTATTTT CATGDWRPDTQYF
. TRBJ2-1 TRBD1 TRBV7-3 TGTGCCAGCAGCAAGAACTCCGGGACAGCCTACAATGAGCAGTTCTTC CASSKNSGTAYNEQFF
. TRBJ2-3 TRBD2 TRBV7-2 TGTGCCAGCAGCTTAGCCCGGACTAGCGGGGGCCTCACAGATACGCAGTATTTT CASSLARTSGGLTDTQYF
. TRBJ2-3 TRBD2 TRBV15 TGTGCCACCAGCAGATCCCCTTCGCGGGGGACTAGCGGCACAGATACGCAGTATTTT CATSRSPSRGTSGTDTQYF
few TRBJ2-7 TRBD1 TRBV3-1 TGTGCCAGCAGCCCGAGGGACAGGGACGAGCAGTACTTC CASSPRDRDEQYF
. TRBJ2-1 TRBD2 TRBV12-3/TRBV12-4 TGTGCCAGCAGTGGACTAGCGGGGGCCTACCCGAATGAGCAGTTCTTC CASSGLAGAYPNEQFF
few TRBJ2-3 . TRBV9 TGTGCCAGCAGCGTAGGAGCGGTCGGGACAGATACGCAGTATTTT CASSVGAVGTDTQYF
. TRBJ2-7 . TRBV28 TGTGCCAGCAGTTTCCGGACCTACGAGCAGTACTTC CASSFRTYEQYF
. TRBJ2-2 . TRBV6-5 TGTGCCAGCAGTTACCTTCAGGGGTGGAGCACCGGGGAGCTGTTTTTT CASSYLQGWSTGELFF
. TRBJ2-5 . TRBV5-1 TGCGCCAGCAGCTCGGAAGGGGGAACACAAGAGACCCAGTACTTC CASSSEGGTQETQYF
. TRBJ1-3 . TRBV6-1 TGTGCCAGTCTCGGGGTGGGTAACACCATATATTTT CASLGVGNTIYF
. TRBJ2-1 TRBD2 TRBV9 TGTGCCAGCAGCGTAGGTTCTAGCGGGGCCTACAATGAGCAGTTCTTC CASSVGSSGAYNEQFF
. TRBJ2-7 TRBD1 TRBV6-2/TRBV6-3 TGTGCCAGCAGTCTCTGGACAGGGAAGGGCGAGCAGTACTTC CASSLWTGKGEQYF
few TRBJ1-2 TRBD1 TRBV6-2/TRBV6-3 TGTGCCAGCAGTCTACAGGGGGCGCGGGGCGACTATGGCTACACCTTC CASSLQGARGDYGYTF
. TRBJ1-5 TRBD1 TRBV15 TGTGCCACCAGCAGAGAAGACAGGGTCAATCAGCCCCAGCATTTT CATSREDRVNQPQHF
. TRBJ2-1 . TRBV7-9 TGTGCCAGCAGCTTAGCCAACGGGGGGCCCAATGAGCAGTTCTTC CASSLANGGPNEQFF
. TRBJ1-5 . TRBV12-3/TRBV12-4 TGTGCCAGCAGTTTGGGGGTCGCTCAGCCCCAGCATTTT CASSLGVAQPQHF
. TRBJ2-3 TRBD2 TRBV2 TGTGCCAGCAGTGAGGCGGGGGGCGGCACAGATACGCAGTATTTT CASSEAGGGTDTQYF
. TRBJ1-1 . TRBV7-3 TGTGCCAGCAGCTTGAGACATTCGAACACTGAAGCTTTCTTT CASSLRHSNTEAFF
few TRBJ1-1 . TRBV12-3/TRBV12-4 TGTGCCAGCAGTGGGACGTTAGGCACTGAAGCTTTCTTT CASSGTLGTEAFF
few TRBJ2-7 . TRBV5-1 TGCGCCAGCAGCATACGACAGGGAGGGCCCTACGAGCAGTACTTC CASSIRQGGPYEQYF